The next 22 T cell receptor beta chains were all read from a single sample in a study of blood T cell repertoires in COVID-19. The protocol was immunoSEQ multiplex PCR, while the TCRdb copy is restricted to in-frame clones and leaves out a portion. Among just over 65,000 clones listed, nearly 90% were seen once. The sample was peripheral blood. The receptor source for this set is a man aged 55 to 70 with acute or convalescent COVID-19.

The chain uses TRBV14 and TRBJ2-2; possibly TRBD1 for D (5 bases). CDR3 size: 14 residues. V lost 3 bases to trimming and J lost 6 bases, with 11 bases between them. Germline lookup yields CDR1 SGHDN and CDR2 FVKESK. Here the CDR3 reads CASSQEGDAGELFF. The CDR3 bases are TGTGCCAGCAGCCAGGAAGGGGATGCCGGGGAGCTGTTTTTT.

The CDR3 reads CASGRGSILNTEAFF. DNA of the CDR3: TGTGCCTCAGGACGGGGTTCGATTTTGAACACTGAAGCTTTCTTT. This rearrangement joins TRBV5-6 to TRBJ1-1, with D unclear. V lost 10 bases and J lost 0, with 19 bases in between. The CDR3 extends over 15 amino acids. Germline lookup yields CDR1 SGHDT and CDR2 YYEEEE.

The rearrangement uses TRBV9 and TRBJ2-2; TRBD2 matches 12 bases. The CDR3 runs 15 residues. With 3 bases clipped from V and 5 bases from J, the junction kept 2 bases outside the gene matches. Germline CDR1 SGDLS, CDR2 YYNGEE. The CDR3 bases are TGTGCCAGCAGCGCCGGGACTAGCGGGACCGGGGAGCTGTTTTTT. This gives the protein CASSAGTSGTGELFF. Full variable domain (remainder filled in from reference TRBV9 and TRBJ2-2): DSGVTQTPKHLITATGQRVTLRCSPRSGDLSVYWYQQSLDQGLQFLIQYYNGEERAKGNILERFSAQQFPDLHSELNLSSLELGDSALYFCASSAGTSGTGELFFGEGSRLTVL.

The chain employs TRBV28 and TRBJ1-1; 9 bases fit TRBD1. The CDR3 runs to 14 residues. Per the germline V gene, CDR1 is MDHEN and CDR2 is SYDVKM. The trim removed 6 bases at V and 11 bases at J, leaving 13 bases unmatched. CDR3 sequence: CASSLTGGGRSAFF. The CDR3 DNA sequence: TGTGCCAGCAGCCTGACAGGGGGGGGTCGTTCGGCTTTCTTT. The variable domain in full, with the rest retrieved from reference TRBV28 and TRBJ1-1, is DVKVTQSSRYLVKRTGEKVFLECVQDMDHENMFWYRQDPGLGLRLIYFSYDVKMKEKGDIPEGYSVSREKKERFSLILESASTNQTSMYLCASSLTGGGRSAFFGQGTRLTVV.

The chain combines TRBV12-3 or TRBV12-4 with TRBJ1-6; D not resolved. This CDR3 has 12 amino acids. V was trimmed by 2 bases and J by 10 bases, leaving 6 bases between them. The CDR3 is CASSLSRSPLHF. Here the CDR3 DNA reads TGTGCCAGCAGTTTAAGCAGGTCACCCCTCCACTTT.

This sequence joins TRBV24-1 and TRBJ2-1, with 9 bases that match TRBD1. The CDR3 is 17 residues long. Germline V CDR1 and CDR2: KGHDR, SFDVKD. V trimming: 3 bases; J trimming: 4 bases; junction bases outside the gene matches: 9. CDR3 DNA sequence: TGTGCCACCAGTGATCCTTTGGGGACAGGGTCGTACAATGAGCAGTTCTTC. As protein: CATSDPLGTGSYNEQFF.

This clone was observed a single time. The genes are TRBV7-2 and TRBJ2-7; 7 bases fit TRBD2. V gave up 4 bases and J gave up 1 base; unmatched junction bases: 10. CDR1 SGHTA and CDR2 FQGNSA come from the germline V gene. The CDR3 length is 16 residues. CDR3 region: CASSYKTSAPSYEQYF. In DNA form, the CDR3 reads TGTGCCAGCAGCTACAAAACTAGCGCGCCGTCCTACGAGCAGTACTTC.

The count of this clone is one. The chain's CDR3 is CASSRDRGYEQYF. The DNA of the CDR3 is TGTGCCAGCAGTCGAGACAGGGGTTACGAGCAGTACTTC. The chain uses TRBV6-5 and TRBJ2-7, with 8 bases that match TRBD1. With 5 bases clipped from V and 4 bases from J, the junction kept 4 bases outside the gene matches. CDR3 length: 13 residues. The germline CDR1 and CDR2 sequences are MNHEY and SVGAGI.

The chain carries TRBV29-1 and TRBJ1-1; D gene unclear. The CDR3 is made up of 11 amino acids. CDR1 is SQVTM and CDR2 is ANQGSEA in the germline V gene. The V gene lost 6 bases and the J gene lost 1 base, with 6 bases spanning the gap. In DNA form, the CDR3 reads TGCAGCGTACACAGGAACACTGAAGCTTTCTTT. Residues: CSVHRNTEAFF.

V is TRBV11-2 and J is TRBJ1-1; TRBD1 is a possible D gene (5 bases). CDR3 length: 15 amino acids. V dropped 1 base and J dropped 0 bases, with 9 bases sitting between them. Germline CDR1 SGHAT, CDR2 FQNNGV. The CDR3 loop is CASSLAAGMNTEAFF. The CDR3 DNA is TGTGCCAGCAGCTTAGCTGCAGGGATGAACACTGAAGCTTTCTTT.

Here the CDR3 DNA reads TGTGCCAGCAGCGACGGGAGGGGGTACTATGGCTACACCTTC. Protein: CASSDGRGYYGYTF. The chain carries TRBV7-9 and TRBJ1-2, with a possible D match to TRBD1 (6 bases). Germline V gives CDR1 SEHNR, CDR2 FQNEAQ (reference sequence). V lost 5 bases and J lost 3, with 13 bases in between. The CDR3 length is 14 residues.

J is TRBJ2-7 and V is TRBV19, with TRBD1 matching over 7 bases. The ends lost 5 bases at V and 5 bases at J; junction bases unmatched: 15. This CDR3 region has 16 residues. The germline V gene has CDR1 LNHDA and CDR2 SQIVND (reference sequence). The DNA for the CDR3 is TGTGCCAGTAGTCAACCCACCGTCTCACAGGGGAACGAGCAGTACTTC. This sequence encodes CASSQPTVSQGNEQYF.

The V and J genes are TRBV18 and TRBJ1-2; TRBD1 is a possible D gene (6 bases). The CDR3 totals 14 residues. The germline gives CDR1 KGHSH, CDR2 LQKENI. V lost 4 bases to trimming and J lost 8 bases, with 17 bases between them. The CDR3 region is CASSLDRFLLGYTF. The CDR3 nucleotides are TGTGCCAGCTCACTTGACAGGTTTCTGTTGGGCTACACCTTC.

The V gene is TRBV5-1, the J gene TRBJ1-1; the match to TRBD1 covers 8 bases. There are 20 residues in the CDR3. CDR1 and CDR2 from the germline V gene are SGHRS and YFSETQ. J gave up 1 base and V 2 bases, and 19 bases lay outside the gene matches. This chain's CDR3 is CASSLLPPTGQGERNTEAFF. The CDR3 coding sequence is TGCGCCAGCAGCTTACTCCCCCCCACCGGACAGGGTGAGAGGAACACTGAAGCTTTCTTT.

This rearrangement joins TRBV6-5 to TRBJ2-1; 9 bases align to TRBD2. J was trimmed by 10 bases and V by 0 bases; bases with no gene match: 4. Germline CDR1 reads MNHEY; CDR2 reads SVGAGI. The CDR3 loop spans 14 amino acids. Written as DNA, the CDR3 is TGTGCCAGCAGTTACTCCGGGACTAGCAGGGAGCAGTTCTTC. It encodes CASSYSGTSREQFF.

This chain links TRBV5-1 with TRBJ1-4; no clear D. CDR3 length equals 15 residues. Deletions cut 2 bases from V and 8 bases from J, with 16 bases between. Germline V gives CDR1 SGHRS, CDR2 YFSETQ. The CDR3 here is CASSLSRLVGEKLFF. CDR3 DNA sequence: TGCGCCAGCAGCTTATCCCGACTGGTCGGGGAAAAACTGTTTTTT.

This clone was seen just once. This rearrangement joins TRBV6-5 to TRBJ1-1; 8 nucleotides line up with TRBD1. The V segment lost 5 bases and the J segment 1 base; nucleotides outside the gene matches: 6. In germline, CDR1 is MNHEY, CDR2 SVGAGI. This CDR3 is built from 15 residues. Here the CDR3 DNA reads TGTGCCAGCAGTACCGGCAGGGGGCAGAACACTGAAGCTTTCTTT. As protein: CASSTGRGQNTEAFF.

The chain has TRBV19 and TRBJ1-2, with D possibly matching TRBD1 (5 bases). CDR1 is LNHDA and CDR2 is SQIVND in the germline V gene (reference sequence). The CDR3 contains 16 residues. The V and J ends lost 2 bases and 4 bases respectively, with 17 bases between them. The CDR3 is CASSIRGAGQSYGYTF. For the CDR3, the DNA is TGTGCCAGTAGTATACGAGGTGCAGGGCAAAGCTATGGCTACACCTTC.

The chain combines TRBV20-1 with TRBJ2-3; 7 nucleotides align to TRBD2. The CDR3 is 11 residues long. The junction had 4 bases not matched to a gene; V was cut back by 5 bases and J by 8 bases. Germline-derived CDR1 and CDR2 are DFQATT and SNEGSKA (reference sequence). The CDR3 nucleotides are TGCAGTGCTGGTTCTAGCGGTACGCAGTATTTT. Translating gives CSAGSSGTQYF.

A note on this clone: A read error may account for a junction end that differs from germline. The chain has TRBV5-6 and TRBJ2-7, with 7 bases lining up with TRBD1. Germline values: CDR1 SGHDT, CDR2 YYEEEE. The CDR3 consists of 11 residues. For the CDR3, the DNA is TGTGCCAGCAGCTTTAGGGACAGAACCTGCTTC. Its protein is CASSFRDRTCF.

CDR3 sequence reads: CASSLLPGQGAEAFF. The CDR3 DNA is TGTGCCAGCAGTTTATTACCGGGACAGGGGGCGGAGGCTTTCTTT. The rearrangement uses TRBV27 and TRBJ1-1; 12 bases agree with TRBD1. In germline, CDR1 is MNHEY, CDR2 SMNVEV (reference sequence). Germline trimming cut 1 base from V and 11 bases from J; bases unmatched to any gene: 8. The CDR3 length is 15 residues.

The count of this clone is one. V is TRBV3-1 (or the pseudogene TRBV3-2) and J is TRBJ1-5, with 8 bases that match TRBD1. CDR1 is LGHDT, CDR2 YNNKEL, per germline (reference sequence). J lost 10 bases, V lost 2 bases, and 16 bases had no gene match. This CDR3 has 17 amino acids. For the CDR3, the DNA is TGTGCCAGCAGCCAATGGACGCCGGGGACAGGAAGGAAACCCCAGCATTTT. It codes for CASSQWTPGTGRKPQHF.